This TCR beta chain was observed in a study of blood T cell repertoires in COVID-19. Study as a whole: PBMCs, B-cell-depleted T cells, or T cells were the source of the cDNA or gDNA that made up the material.

Trimming took 6 bases from V and 5 from J, leaving 7 bases between them. In germline, CDR1 is DFQATT, CDR2 SNEGSKA (reference sequence). CDR3 length equals 10 residues. Sequenced by immunoSEQ multiplex PCR; TCRdb stores in-frame clones only, minus some. The data hold around 130,000 clones, with 85% to 90% observed a single time. V is TRBV20-1 and J is TRBJ2-5; no reliable D call. Sequencing was done on a sample of peripheral blood. The receptor was isolated from a man aged 60-69 years with acute or convalescent COVID-19. CDR3 sequence reads: CSAEEETQYF. Written as DNA, the CDR3 is TGCAGTGCCGAGGAGGAGACCCAGTACTTC.